What follows is one T cell receptor (beta chain) and its context. Its antigen is still unknown. No base quality information exists; no much larger clone differs at one position. A total of 29 patients with locally advanced or metastatic urothelial carcinoma, treated at Memorial Sloan Kettering on a trial protocol, made up the cohort. Peripheral blood mononuclear cells were collected from each patient pretreatment and during treatment, giving between 1 and 8 total time points per patient. The Qiagen DNeasy Blood extraction kit was used to purify genomic DNA from total PBMCs and tumor samples. PBMCs were collected pretreatment and during treatment, and were isolated and stored as previously described. To estimate absolute template abundance from read counts, synthetic TCR analog templates were spiked into each PCR. TCRbeta CDR3 regions were amplified from genomic DNA with bias-controlled V and J gene primers using the immunoSEQ assay. Sequencing of rearranged TCRbeta segments was done at approximately 20X coverage. In the source study's methods: Sequencing errors were corrected by clustering and CDR3s were annotated against IMGT to assign V, D and J genes. Downstream analyses used only productive TCRbeta rearrangements and left out out-of-frame or stop-codon sequences. To compute clonality, Shannon entropy was normalized by the log of the number of unique productive sequences and then subtracted from one. Fisher's exact test with Benjamini-Hochberg correction, using a cutoff of adjusted p below 0.01, was how clones that differed between time points or between blood and tumor were identified. The immuneACCESS repertoire file appears here via TCRdb, limited to in-frame rearrangements. These files lack a portion of the clones; in checked studies, under half of the deficit traces to unresolved V genes, and the cause of the others is not known. V and J calls and clone size are copied from that table; D and trimming were computed from the DNA. The sample has about 71,000 clones on record, 85% to 90% of them singletons. The ten most abundant clones make up roughly 3.3% of the sample.

The data originate from a study of PD-L1 blockade in urothelial cancer (dated by TCRdb to 2016 to 2017). About the study as a whole: Every patient began therapy around 2014 and was given atezolizumab 1,200 mg intravenously every 3 weeks. Durable clinical benefit was achieved by nine patients and was not achieved by 20 patients. Blood samples were analyzed 3 weeks after the start of treatment (second dose) and 6 weeks after the start of treatment. Progression-free survival longer than 6 months counted as durable clinical benefit, and TCR features were additionally tested against both progression-free and overall survival. Patients had an ECOG performance status of 0 or 1 and had received between 0 and 3 prior chemotherapy regimens. Pretreatment tumor samples, along with matched peripheral blood collected serially before and after atezolizumab treatment, underwent TCR sequencing. Blood samples gave median yields of about 150,000 T cells and some 84,000 unique TCRs, along with a median clonality of around 0.075. Pretreatment blood TCR-seq was available for about 30 patients, at least one posttreatment blood collection was obtained for about 25 patients, and tumor TCR-seq was available for about 25 patients. About 90% of the 29 patients were males with bladder-origin urothelial cancer, and about 60% of the roughly 29 reported a prior smoking history. Somatic, immune and clinical correlates of response to PD-L1 blockade with atezolizumab in urothelial cancer were the focus of an exploratory multi-omic analysis. In the same patients, whole exome sequencing and RNA sequencing of pretreatment tumors were performed in addition to TCR sequencing. The research as a whole found: At 3 weeks after the start of treatment, tumor-associated TCR clones in peripheral blood had expanded more in patients with durable benefit (n ≈ 22, p = 0.022). Because the sample size was small (n = 29) and many of the analyses were exploratory, the results are meant to be hypothesis-generating. A pretreatment peripheral blood TCR clonality below the median was linked to improved progression-free and overall survival.

The CDR1 and CDR2 encoded by the germline V gene are SGHTA and FQGNSA. The V end loses 4 bases and the J end loses 8 bases, and a stretch of 14 bases separates them. The CDR3 contains 13 residues, cysteine and phenylalanine counted. The kept DNA is CDR3 alone, 39 bases in frame from the first base. The sample in question was PBMCs, obtained around atezolizumab (anti-PD-L1) treatment. The receptor's source is a man aged 60-69 years with urothelial cancer. The rearrangement combines TRBV7-2 with TRBJ1-1, with no confidently assigned D gene. CDR3 reads: CASSSSLGAEAFF. Here is the DNA: TGTGCCAGCAGCTCCAGCCTGGGAGCGGAAGCTTTCTTT.